This TCR beta chain was sequenced for a study of cytomegalovirus exposure and HLA in healthy donors. The CDR3 length is 13 residues. Per the germline V gene, CDR1 is MNHEY and CDR2 is SVGAGI. J gave up 0 bases and V 6 bases, and 1 base lay outside the gene matches. The donors were in the 120-subject validation cohort, distinct from the 666-subject first cohort. Some clones are missing from TCRdb's copy, which holds only in-frame ones; the method was immunoSEQ multiplex PCR. The data contain under 200,000 clones, roughly 86% of them seen just once; the ten biggest clones take up over 4%. The clonotype originates from a young man in good health and CMV-seropositive. The sequenced material came from PBMCs. This rearrangement joins TRBV6-5 to TRBJ1-2, with TRBD1 identical over 7 bases. CDR3 bases: TGTGCCAGCAGAGGGACAGCTAACTATGGCTACACCTTC. Translated: CASRGTANYGYTF.